Below, one T cell receptor (beta chain) is given with its context. This clonotype has a count of ten or more. This receptor's antigen is unknown. Base quality data are lacking; no much larger clone is found one base away. The CDR3 starts with the cysteine, ends with the phenylalanine, and has 16 residues. Just CDR3 DNA is preserved here, 48 bases in frame from base 1. V is pared back by 5 bases and J by 4 bases, with 20 bases lying between the germline termini. The data originate from a study of response to subunit inactivated influenza vaccine (dated 2018 in TCRdb). Study-wide context: To follow how T cells responded to a trivalent subunit inactivated influenza vaccine, the researchers relied on deep quantitative profiling of the T cell receptor repertoire.

The library was prepared using RT-PCR. The sequencing machine was an Illumina HiSeq 2500. The public reads were quality trimmed at Q25 with fastp and then assembled into clones with MiXCR by TCRdb, keeping productive beta chains. CDR3 protein sequences are deduplicated, and each keeps its most common genes and DNA. The sample yields 650,000 to 800,000 distinct CDR3 sequences; approximately 15% were counted once. 5.5% to 8% of the sample is taken by the ten largest. Broad study findings and their caveats: According to the authors, only a limited number of new T cells may be recruited by each seasonal influenza vaccination.

The clonotype originates from a man between 50 and 59 years old who received an inactivated influenza vaccine. Donor details come from another sample of the same person, matched by shared clones. This chain joins TRBV12-3 or TRBV12-4 to TRBJ2-5; matching of 6 bases hints at TRBD2 as the D gene. Sequencing used PBMCs from blood, obtained 14 to 15 days before vaccination. The sequenced DNA is TGTGCCAGCAGTGCCATGACTAGGTCTCCAGGAGAGACCCAGTACTTC. This is translated as CASSAMTRSPGETQYF.